This T cell receptor beta chain was obtained from a study of T cell repertoires in cytomegalovirus infection (dated by TCRdb to between 2019 and 2020). Notes on the research overall: Peptide stimulations targeted recently identified HLA-C-restricted CMV epitopes, whose presentation resists viral immunomodulation, together with well-studied HLA-B-restricted epitopes. Because public TCR beta signatures pointed to carriage of CMV infection together with the matching HLA type, the HLA type of each donor mattered for the analysis.

Per the germline V gene, MNHEY is the CDR1 and SVGAGI is the CDR2. V loses 4 bases of germline sequence and J loses 3 bases, and the interval between the two ends is 7 bases. Including the terminal cysteine and phenylalanine, the CDR3 comprises 13 residues. Here the CDR3 DNA is all that survives: 39 bases in frame from base 1. Data came from an Illumina HiSeq 1500. TCRdb trimmed the raw reads at Q25, called clones with MiXCR and kept productive beta chains. Each record represents a unique CDR3 protein, reported with the most common genes and DNA among its rows. A total of roughly 310,000 distinct CDR3 sequences appear in this sample, 29% of them only once. The ten largest clones represent around 19% of the sample. The treatment or condition label, read with the paper, signifies: in vitro stimulation with specific CMV peptide epitopes to enrich CMV-specific T cells. Broader findings and caveats from the paper: The ex vivo response was dominated by HLA-C-restricted CMV-specific TCR beta clonotypes, which also provided the single most frequent clonotype in two of eight donors. Cumulative frequency of public TCR beta family members discriminated carriers of CMV infection plus the relevant HLA type in this cohort and an independent 352-donor cohort.

With respect to this clonotype: The target of this receptor is not known. One base away there is no much larger clone; base qualities are not given.

The rearranged segments are TRBV6-5 and TRBJ1-5, with no D gene named confidently. The TCR sequence derives from a human donor in good health (CMV status not recorded). Some clones in this sample may be carry-over from other donors' samples. The sample consisted of cultured PBMCs, taken from culture after CMV antigen stimulation. The sequence in DNA is TGTGCCAGCAGTTCTAACTTCAATCAGCCCCAGCATTTT. Translated, this is CASSSNFNQPQHF.